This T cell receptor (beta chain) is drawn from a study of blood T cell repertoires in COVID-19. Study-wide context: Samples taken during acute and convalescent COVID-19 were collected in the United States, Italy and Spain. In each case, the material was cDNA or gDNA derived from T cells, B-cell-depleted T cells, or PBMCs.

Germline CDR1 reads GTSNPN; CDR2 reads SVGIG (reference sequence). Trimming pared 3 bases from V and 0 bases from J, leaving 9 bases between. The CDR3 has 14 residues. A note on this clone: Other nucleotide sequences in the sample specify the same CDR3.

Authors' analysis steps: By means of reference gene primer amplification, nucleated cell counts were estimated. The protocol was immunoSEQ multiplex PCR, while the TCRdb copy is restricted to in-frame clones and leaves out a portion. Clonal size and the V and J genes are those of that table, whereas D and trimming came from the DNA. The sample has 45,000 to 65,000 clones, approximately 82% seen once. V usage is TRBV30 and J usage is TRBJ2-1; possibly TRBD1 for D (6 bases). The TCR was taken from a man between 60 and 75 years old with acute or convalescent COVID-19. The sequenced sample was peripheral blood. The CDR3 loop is CAWRTGSSYNEQFF. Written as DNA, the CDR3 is TGTGCCTGGAGAACAGGGAGCTCCTACAATGAGCAGTTCTTC.